Included here is one T cell receptor (beta chain) sequence, with context. What it binds is not known. This specimen belongs to a study of CD8+ T cells in alopecia areata. General study points: Patients showed less clear TCR sequence sharing than mice, possibly partly because of HLA diversity.

CD4+ cells of several patients were further sorted as CD25+CD127-. Alopecia areata patients provided lesional scalp punch biopsies and peripheral blood. Sequencing used cDNA as its template, made by extracting RNA and reverse transcribing it. TCRdb keeps only in-frame clones here, not all; method: immunoSEQ multiplex PCR. The sample consists of roughly 20,000 clones, more than 60% of them appearing once. The CDR3 is 13 residues long. V was cut by 3 bases and J by 2 bases, with 5 bases left in between. Germline V CDR1 and CDR2: KGHSH, LQKENI. This TCR was recovered from a human donor with alopecia areata. The sample consisted of CD4+ Tregs sorted from blood. V usage is TRBV18 and J usage is TRBJ1-3; D remains ambiguous. CDR3 loop: CASSPAPGNTIYF. In nucleotides, the CDR3 is TGTGCCAGCTCACCGGCCCCTGGAAACACCATATATTTT.